This T cell receptor (beta chain) stems from a study of cytomegalovirus exposure and HLA in healthy donors (dated by TCRdb to 2015 to 2018). For the study in its entirety: An earlier analysis of about 530 of the donors reported 276 Gb of sequence data and approximately 120 million unique TCR beta sequences obtained from about 200 million T cells. An earlier analysis of approximately 580 of the donors used high-throughput TCR beta sequencing to judge whether each TCR beta V gene segment behaved as functional or pseudogenic. Alongside the repertoire data, information on donor age, sex, ethnicity and CMV serostatus was compiled. The genetic ancestry cluster associated with self-reported Caucasian donors included about 84% of the 350 to 500 genotyped donors. The later analysis used no new phenotypic data to find candidate immune exposures, relying instead on TCR beta sequences and their occurrence across donors. About 280 gigabases of sequencing data and around 88 million unique TCR sequences made up an early release that covered several hundred HLA-typed donors. In addition to the first cohort of hundreds of subjects, a separate validation cohort of 130 or so different subjects was used. In a later analysis, previously published TCR beta repertoires from 666 donors were re-analyzed and high-resolution HLA genotyping was added so that TCR occurrence patterns could be studied. High-throughput TCR immunosequencing, statistical association of individual TCRs with disease status, and machine learning were combined to predict cytomegalovirus infection status. On average, roughly 240,000 unique TCR beta nucleotide sequences were sequenced per donor among about 400 genotyped donors of the cohort, with about 17% of those sequences being non-productive. The study profiled the T cell repertoires of some 610 subjects by immunosequencing and related them to cytomegalovirus serostatus. Every discovery cohort repertoire had been produced on one sequencing platform. Several DR-DQ haplotypes were treated as single units for association and clustering because of strong linkage in the cohort. HLA typing covered class I and class II loci at four-digit resolution. The study aimed to test whether cataloging public T cell receptors could reveal signatures of past pathogen exposure. Genome-wide SNP genotypes for about 65% of the 666 donors were used in a later genetic analysis, which treated that subset as a discovery cohort. Typing coverage varied by locus: about 629-630 donors for A, B, C, DRB1 and DQB1; around 560 for DQA1; over 600 for DPA1; 450 to 480 for DPB1.

As regards this clone: Which antigen it targets is not known. Base-call qualities are not available, and no considerably larger clone is one nucleotide away.

CDR1 and CDR2 are drawn from the germline V gene: SQVTM, ANQGSEA. A distance of 4 bases separates the germline ends of V and J, which lose 5 bases and 3 bases respectively. From its cysteine to its phenylalanine, the CDR3 spans 11 amino acids. The DNA shown is the 33-base CDR3, in frame from base 1. Results and caveats for the whole study, not just this receptor: A further reported finding was that TCR beta sequences accurately predicted the HLA-A and HLA-B alleles for most subjects in the first cohort. Sequencing depth was assumed to be roughly uniform across donors in the presence/absence analyses, though that assumption may not hold. Because counts were too low, under 20 rarely observed V segments, including chromosome 9 orphons, were left out of the earlier analysis of 587 of the donors. In a later analysis, TCR association rates were found to vary across HLA loci, with the most associated TCRs seen for DRB1 alleles and the fewest for HLA-C alleles. Because some donors lacked HLA typing at each locus, the association tests relied only on the typed subset. At a false discovery rate of 0.05, a later analysis linked roughly 17,000 TCR beta sequences to specific HLA alleles. The study gave a list of 150 to 200 TCR beta chains associated with cytomegalovirus. Immune exposure information for the cohort was limited to CMV serostatus. The authors suggested that the approach could potentially be generalized to other disease states and immunological phenotypes. In a later analysis, several top co-occurrence clusters were reported to appear linked to parvovirus B19, influenza, CMV and Epstein-Barr virus. In a later genetic analysis, fewer N-insertions in productive TCRs were reported among donors in an Asian-associated ancestry cluster than the roughly 700-donor mean. The sequencing pipeline was judged likely to have produced a cluster of highly shared sequence variants as a technical artifact. Some IMGT-functional V segments, including TRBV6-2 and TRBV6-3, could not be told apart with the 87-base-pair reads, so those segments were excluded. Compared with equally common non-associated chains, HLA-associated TCR beta chains in a later analysis were more clonally expanded and had lower generation probabilities. Strong co-occurrence of HLA alleles, especially DR and DQ, made assigning TCR associations to individual alleles difficult. Linkage disequilibrium might explain the correlated functional status among segregating V segments, but an unknown experimental factor could not be ruled out. This cohort had only TCR beta chains sequenced, and the lack of alpha or paired-chain data limited which features could be detected. An association between a missense DCLRE1C variant and V-gene and J-gene trimming of TCR beta chains was found in a later genetic analysis and replicated in an independent cohort. While some public TCRs were present in many individuals, most TCR sequences turned up only very rarely across donors. An earlier analysis of around 540 of the donors showed that most TCR beta V segments appeared in productive rearrangements either about 87% or about 30% of the time, which broadly matched IMGT annotations. In a later analysis, most CMV-associated TCR beta chains were found to appear HLA-restricted, with HLA associations seemingly driven largely by CMV exposure. Cytomegalovirus status was reported to be diagnosed by the classifier with high specificity and sensitivity in both the original and validation cohorts. Three of the identified cytomegalovirus-associated TCR beta chains were confirmed in vitro to be specific for cytomegalovirus antigens.

The cohort was made up of approximately 700 healthy bone marrow donors. At the time of sampling, all cohort members were nominally healthy, though unrecorded immune exposures were likely present. The donor tested CMV seropositive and was one of the 289 seropositive cohort members. Every donor gave a peripheral blood sample, and the peripheral blood mononuclear cells from that sample were used for TCR beta sequencing. The Qiagen DNeasy Blood Extraction Kit was used to extract genomic DNA from the blood cell samples. Libraries were prepared through the immunoSEQ multiplex PCR assay. The multiplex PCR relied on a mix of 60 forward primers for TCR Vbeta segments and 13 reverse primers for TCR Jbeta segments. Amplification of the CDR3 region of rearranged TCR beta genes was performed with a multiplex PCR assay on genomic DNA. Amplified TCR beta libraries were sequenced as 87-base-pair reads on the Illumina HiSeq System. As for the authors' bioinformatics: In a later analysis, roughly 80 million unique TCR beta chains were counted across the roughly 670 repertoires, and approximately 11 million of these chains were shared by at least two donors. Raw reads were error-corrected and collapsed into unique sequences by a nearest-neighbor algorithm in which closely related sequences were merged to remove PCR and sequencing errors. To assign V, D and J gene segments, CDR3 sequences were aligned to IMGT reference sequences. For a sequence to be retained, at least a six-nucleotide match to both a V gene segment and a J gene segment was required. Rearrangements were classified as productive when the CDR3 lacked stop codons and remained in frame with V and J, and all other rearrangements were classified as non-productive. CDR3 was defined according to IMGT convention as the region running from the second conserved V-encoded cysteine to the conserved J-encoded phenylalanine. Sequences without an unambiguous match to a single V gene segment were excluded from the earlier analysis of about 640 of the donors. In an earlier analysis of around 590 of the donors, a V segment was called functional when productive rearrangements were above 56.7%, and segregating when the standard deviation between donors exceeded 5%. A statistical classification framework was built for diagnosing cytomegalovirus status from the catalog of TCR beta chain sequences. In a later analysis, V and J genes were assigned by comparing TCR nucleotide sequences against IMGT/GENE-DB human TR gene sequences. In a later analysis, CDR3 sequences and most-parsimonious VDJ recombination scenarios were assigned using the TCRdist pipeline. In a later analysis, each TCR beta chain was defined by its CDR3 amino acid sequence together with its V-gene family, and reads without a unique V-gene family were excluded. A later analysis removed several hundred highly shared, low-generation-probability nucleotide sequences to deal with suspected cross-contamination and a sequencing artifact. A later analysis calculated a clonal expansion index for each public chain from normalized within-repertoire ranks of inferred template counts. Generation probabilities in a later analysis came from a VDJ recombination model fitted to out-of-frame rearrangements, and those results were checked against IGoR. In a later analysis, hypergeometric tests were used to score TCR-TCR, TCR-HLA and TCR-CMV co-occurrence, with a repertoire-size bias correction applied to TCR pairs. A later analysis estimated false discovery rates by permuting HLA or CMV assignments 20 times. In a later analysis, co-occurring TCRs were grouped using DBSCAN, and TCRdist sequence similarity was added for clustering within HLA-allele-positive subsets. Repertoires with fewer than 30,000 or more than 120,000 public chains were left out of co-occurrence clustering, as were five repertoires with anomalous nucleotide sharing. The source is immuneACCESS, and TCRdb retained only in-frame sequences with V and J called. Part of the clones is not carried over; for the studies checked, unresolved V genes explain less than half of this, and the remainder is unexplained. V, J and clone size are those of that table, while D and trimming were read from the DNA. The sample has some 130,000 clones on record, roughly 80% of them singletons. The ten most abundant clones make up 8.8% of the sample.

The sequencing input was PBMCs. The rearranged chain carries TRBV29-1 and TRBJ2-2, with the D gene not clear enough to name. The TCR originated in a woman in her forties or fifties in good health and CMV-seropositive. The CDR3 has the sequence CSVLDTGELFF. The nucleotide sequence is given as TGCAGCGTTCTCGACACCGGGGAGCTGTTTTTT.